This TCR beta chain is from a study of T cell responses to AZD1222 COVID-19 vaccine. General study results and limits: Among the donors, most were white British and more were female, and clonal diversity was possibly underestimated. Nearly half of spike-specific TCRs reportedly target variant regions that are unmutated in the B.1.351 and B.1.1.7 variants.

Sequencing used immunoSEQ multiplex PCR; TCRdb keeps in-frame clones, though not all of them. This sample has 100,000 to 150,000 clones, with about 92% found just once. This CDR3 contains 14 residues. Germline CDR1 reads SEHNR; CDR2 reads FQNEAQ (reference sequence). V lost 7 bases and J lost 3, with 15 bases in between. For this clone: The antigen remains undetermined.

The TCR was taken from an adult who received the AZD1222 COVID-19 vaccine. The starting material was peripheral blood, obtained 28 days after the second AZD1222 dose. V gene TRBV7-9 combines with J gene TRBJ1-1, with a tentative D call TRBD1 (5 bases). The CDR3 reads CASTLGGTYTEAFF. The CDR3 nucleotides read TGTGCCAGCACCCTGGGAGGGACCTACACTGAAGCTTTCTTT.